Listed below are T cell receptor beta chains from one sample, sequenced in a study of T-cell memory formation after mild COVID-19. Via MiXCR, TCRdb re-called the 5' RACE reads, giving one row per CDR3 protein. The repertoire holds some 300,000 distinct CDR3 sequences, with 20% to 25% as singletons. Sequenced: PBMCs or a T cell subset sorted from them (not recorded which). These receptors were obtained from a man aged 18 to 29 who had mild COVID-19 (a few samples of this study predate the infection). Cell type and time point are not known. Each CDR3 is given with its conserved first and last residue. The order of the fields is D gene, clone size, V gene, J gene, CDR3 DNA, CDR3 protein. The D gene is left open where the match is weak. The size of a clone is reported for some rows only, either as once, few or many, or as a class for expanded clones.

.	few	TRBV6-1	TRBJ2-5	TGTGCCAGCACCCCCGGGACCCGGGAGACCCAGTACTTC	CASTPGTRETQYF
TRBD1	.	TRBV28	TRBJ1-4	TGTGCCAGCAGTCCCGGGACAGGGTCTGAAAAACTGTTTTTT	CASSPGTGSEKLFF
TRBD1	few	TRBV12-3/TRBV12-4	TRBJ1-5	TGTGCCAGCAGTCCCCGGGACAGGGGCCTCAACAGCAATCAGCCCCAGCATTTT	CASSPRDRGLNSNQPQHF
.	many	TRBV2	TRBJ2-3	TGTGCCAGCAGTGAAGATCGGGGAGATACGCAGTATTTT	CASSEDRGDTQYF
TRBD2	.	TRBV6-1	TRBJ2-1	TGTGCCAGCAGGAGCGGGGGGGACAGCAATGAGCAGTTCTTC	CASRSGGDSNEQFF
.	few	TRBV5-1	TRBJ1-1	TGCGCCAGCAGCCAAGGACAGTACACTGAAGCTTTCTTT	CASSQGQYTEAFF
TRBD1	few	TRBV7-2	TRBJ2-6	TGTGCCAGCAGAAGGTATCGGGACAGATCTTATTCTGGGGCCAACGTCCTGACTTTC	CASRRYRDRSYSGANVLTF
TRBD1	.	TRBV6-2/TRBV6-3	TRBJ1-2	TGTGCCAGCAGATACGCTGGACAGGCGGAAAACTATGGCTACACCTTC	CASRYAGQAENYGYTF
.	.	TRBV7-9	TRBJ2-2	TGTGCCAGCAGCTCCTACAGCGGGGAGCTGTTTTTT	CASSSYSGELFF
.	few	TRBV7-9	TRBJ2-1	TGTGCCAGCAGCTTAGTCGGACAGCTCAATGAGCAGTTCTTC	CASSLVGQLNEQFF
.	.	TRBV25-1	TRBJ1-2	TGTGCCAGCAGTGGGGGGGGCAGTGCTAACTATGGCTACACCTTC	CASSGGGSANYGYTF
.	few	TRBV6-6	TRBJ1-6	TGTGCCAGCAGTTACTTGACGTATAATTCACCCCTCCACTTT	CASSYLTYNSPLHF
.	few	TRBV29-1	TRBJ1-1	TGCAGCGTTGAGGGGGACACTGAAGCTTTCTTT	CSVEGDTEAFF
.	few	TRBV4-3	TRBJ2-7	TGCGCCAGCAGCCAAGAGGGACAACTACCCGGGAACGAGCAGTACTTC	CASSQEGQLPGNEQYF
.	.	TRBV24-1	TRBJ1-1	TGTGCCACCAGTGACGGGATTGAAGCTTTCTTT	CATSDGIEAFF
.	few	TRBV7-2	TRBJ2-7	TGTGCCAGCAGCCAGGGGCTCAACAGGGCCAGCTCCTACGAGCAGTACTTC	CASSQGLNRASSYEQYF
.	.	TRBV6-2/TRBV6-3	TRBJ2-1	TGTGCCAGCAGCTCCCACCAGGGGGGGTACAATGAGCAGTTCTTC	CASSSHQGGYNEQFF